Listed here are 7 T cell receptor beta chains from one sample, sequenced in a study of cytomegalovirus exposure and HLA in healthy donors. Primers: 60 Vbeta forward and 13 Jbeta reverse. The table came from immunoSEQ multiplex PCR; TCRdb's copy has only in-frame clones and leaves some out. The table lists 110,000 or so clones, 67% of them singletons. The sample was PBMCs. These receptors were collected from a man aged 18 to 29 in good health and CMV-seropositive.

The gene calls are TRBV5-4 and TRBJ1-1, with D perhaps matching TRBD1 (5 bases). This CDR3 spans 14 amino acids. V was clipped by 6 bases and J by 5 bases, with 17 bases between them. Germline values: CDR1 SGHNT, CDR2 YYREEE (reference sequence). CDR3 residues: CASNPRAGGTEAFF. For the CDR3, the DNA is TGTGCCAGCAACCCCCGGGCTGGGGGGACTGAAGCTTTCTTT.

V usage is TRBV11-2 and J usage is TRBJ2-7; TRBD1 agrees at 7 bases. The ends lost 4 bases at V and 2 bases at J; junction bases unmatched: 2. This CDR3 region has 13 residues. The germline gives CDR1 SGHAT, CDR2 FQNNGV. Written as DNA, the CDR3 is TGTGCCAGCAGCTGGACAGGCGCCTACGAGCAGTACTTC. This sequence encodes CASSWTGAYEQYF.

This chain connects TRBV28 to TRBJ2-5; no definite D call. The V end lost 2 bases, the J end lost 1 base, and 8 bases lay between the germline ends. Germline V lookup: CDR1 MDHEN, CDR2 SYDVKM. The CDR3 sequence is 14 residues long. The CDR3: CASSLVLVQETQYF. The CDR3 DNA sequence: TGTGCCAGCAGTTTAGTATTAGTCCAAGAGACCCAGTACTTC.

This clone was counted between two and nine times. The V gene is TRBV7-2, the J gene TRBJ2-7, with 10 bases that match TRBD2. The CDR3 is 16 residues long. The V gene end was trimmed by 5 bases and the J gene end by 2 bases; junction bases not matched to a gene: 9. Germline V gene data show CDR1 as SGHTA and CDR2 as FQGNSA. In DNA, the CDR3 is TGTGCCAGCAGCCCGGGACTAGCGAGCTTACCCTACGAGCAGTACGTC. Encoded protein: CASSPGLASLPYEQYV.

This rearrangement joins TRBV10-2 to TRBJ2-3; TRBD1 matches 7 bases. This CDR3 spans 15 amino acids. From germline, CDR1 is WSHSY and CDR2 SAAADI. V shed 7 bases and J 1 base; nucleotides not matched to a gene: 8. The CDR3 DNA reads TGCGCCAGCATCCCGGACAGGTGGGGCACAGATACGCAGTATTTT. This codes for CASIPDRWGTDTQYF.

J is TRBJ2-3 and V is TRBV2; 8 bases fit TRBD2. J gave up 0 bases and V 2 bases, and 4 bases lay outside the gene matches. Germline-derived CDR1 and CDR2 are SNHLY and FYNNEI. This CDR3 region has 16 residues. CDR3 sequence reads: CASSERAGASTDTQYF. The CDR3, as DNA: TGTGCCAGCAGTGAAAGAGCGGGGGCAAGCACAGATACGCAGTATTTT.

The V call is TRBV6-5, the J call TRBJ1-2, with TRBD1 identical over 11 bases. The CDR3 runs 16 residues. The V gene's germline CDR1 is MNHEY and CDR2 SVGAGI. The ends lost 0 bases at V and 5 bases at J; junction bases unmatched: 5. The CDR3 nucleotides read TGTGCCAGCAGTTACTCTATGGGACAGGGGGATTATGGCTACACCTTC. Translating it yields CASSYSMGQGDYGYTF.